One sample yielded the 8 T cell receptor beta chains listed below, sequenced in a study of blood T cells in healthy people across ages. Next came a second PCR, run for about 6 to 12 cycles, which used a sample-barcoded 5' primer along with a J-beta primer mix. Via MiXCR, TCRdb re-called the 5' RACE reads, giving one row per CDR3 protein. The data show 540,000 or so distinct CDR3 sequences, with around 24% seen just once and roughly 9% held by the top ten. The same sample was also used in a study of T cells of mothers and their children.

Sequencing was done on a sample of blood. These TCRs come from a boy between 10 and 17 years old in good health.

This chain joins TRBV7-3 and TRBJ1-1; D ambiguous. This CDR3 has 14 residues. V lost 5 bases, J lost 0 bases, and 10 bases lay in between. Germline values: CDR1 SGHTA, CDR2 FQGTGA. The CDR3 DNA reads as TGTGCCAGCAGCCCCCGGGGTCTGAACACTGAAGCTTTCTTT. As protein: CASSPRGLNTEAFF.

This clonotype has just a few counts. In DNA form, the CDR3 reads TGCGCCAGCAGTCGACAGGGGGAAGGGTCTGAAGCTTTCTTT. Residues: CASSRQGEGSEAFF. This chain links TRBV4-1 with TRBJ1-1, with 9 bases that match TRBD1. The V and J ends lost 6 bases and 6 bases, in that order; junction bases with no gene match: 8. CDR1 MGHRA and CDR2 YSYEKL come from the germline V gene. This CDR3 contains 14 residues.

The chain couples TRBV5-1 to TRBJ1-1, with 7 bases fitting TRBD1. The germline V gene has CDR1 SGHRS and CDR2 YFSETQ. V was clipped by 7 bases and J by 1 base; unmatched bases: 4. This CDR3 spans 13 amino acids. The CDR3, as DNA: TGCGCCAGCCGGGACAGTAAGAACACTGAAGCTTTCTTT. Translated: CASRDSKNTEAFF. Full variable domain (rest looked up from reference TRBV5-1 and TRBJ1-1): KAGVTQTPRYLIKTRGQQVTLSCSPISGHRSVSWYQQTPGQGLQFLFEYFSETQRNKGNFPGRFSGRQFSNSRSEMNVSTLELGDSALYLCASRDSKNTEAFFGQGTRLTVV.

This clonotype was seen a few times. Written as DNA, the CDR3 is TGTGCCAGCAGTTACCATATACAGGGGGGTAACACTGAAGCTTTCTTT. Protein product: CASSYHIQGGNTEAFF. V gene TRBV6-5 combines with J gene TRBJ1-1, with 8 bases matching TRBD1. The CDR3 consists of 16 residues. Germline assignment: CDR1 MNHEY and CDR2 SVGAGI. V lost 2 bases, J lost 2 bases, and 7 bases stayed unmatched.

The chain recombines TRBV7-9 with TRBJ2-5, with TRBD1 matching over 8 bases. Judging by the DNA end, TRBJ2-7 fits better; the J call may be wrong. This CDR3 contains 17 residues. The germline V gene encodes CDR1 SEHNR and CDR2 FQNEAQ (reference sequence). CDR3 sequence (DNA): TGTGCCAGCAGCTCCCGGACAGGGTATGTGAGCTCCTACGAGCAGTACTTC. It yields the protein CASSSRTGYVSSYEQYF.

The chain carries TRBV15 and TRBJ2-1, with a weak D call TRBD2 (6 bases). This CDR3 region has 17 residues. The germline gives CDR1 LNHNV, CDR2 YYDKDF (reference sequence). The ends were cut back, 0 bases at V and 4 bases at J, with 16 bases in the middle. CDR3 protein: CATSRDQGSGVYNEQFF. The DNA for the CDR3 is TGTGCCACCAGCAGAGATCAGGGTAGCGGAGTATACAATGAGCAGTTCTTC.

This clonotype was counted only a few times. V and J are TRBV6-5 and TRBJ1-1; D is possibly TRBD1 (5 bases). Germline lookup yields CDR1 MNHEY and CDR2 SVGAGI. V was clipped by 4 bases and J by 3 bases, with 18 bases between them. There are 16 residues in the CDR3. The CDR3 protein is CASSSLLHPGDTEAFF. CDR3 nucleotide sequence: TGTGCCAGCAGTTCCCTTCTTCACCCGGGGGACACTGAAGCTTTCTTT.

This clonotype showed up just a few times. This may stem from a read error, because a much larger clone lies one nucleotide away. The CDR3 region has the DNA TGTGCCAGCAGTTTCTCGGATTCATCCCTCCACTTT. It encodes CASSFSDSSLHF. The V call is TRBV12-3 or TRBV12-4, the J call TRBJ1-6; D ambiguous. The CDR3 covers 12 residues.